The rows below give T cell receptor beta chains drawn from one sample of a study of identical twins. TCRdb reprocessed the 5' RACE reads with MiXCR, giving one entry per CDR3 protein. The sample carries 1.5 million to 2 million distinct CDR3 sequences, roughly a third recorded once. The material sequenced was cord blood. These TCRs come from a newborn girl in good health. Each CDR3 is given with its conserved first and last residue. The D gene is left open where the match is weak. The listing skips clone size in some rows; elsewhere it reads once, few, many or a size class.

TRBJ1-2,NA,TRBV6-5,NA,CASSYHQGPNYGYTF,TGTGCCAGCAGTTATCACCAGGGGCCGAACTATGGCTACACCTTC
TRBJ2-4,NA,TRBV7-2,TRBD2,CASSSHGLAGENIQYF,TGTGCCAGCAGTTCCCATGGACTAGCGGGGGAGAACATTCAGTACTTC
TRBJ2-4,NA,TRBV20-1,TRBD2,CGTSGSLENIQYF,TGCGGTACTAGCGGGAGTCTAGAAAACATTCAGTACTTC
TRBJ2-7,few,TRBV2,NA,CASGQRASYEQYF,TGTGCCAGCGGTCAGCGAGCCTCCTACGAGCAGTACTTC
TRBJ2-2,few,TRBV12-3/TRBV12-4,NA,CASARTENTGELFF,TGTGCCAGCGCCCGCACAGAGAACACCGGGGAGCTGTTTTTT
TRBJ1-2,few,TRBV12-3/TRBV12-4,TRBD1,CASRRTGDYYGYTF,TGTGCCAGCAGAAGGACAGGGGACTACTATGGCTACACCTTC
TRBJ1-5,many,TRBV7-2,NA,CASSPGVGGNQPQHF,TGTGCCAGCAGCCCAGGGGTTGGGGGCAATCAGCCCCAGCATTTT
TRBJ2-1,few,TRBV11-2,NA,CASSLVRGGRDEQFF,TGTGCCAGCAGCTTAGTGAGGGGAGGTAGGGATGAGCAGTTCTTC
TRBJ2-3,once,TRBV12-3/TRBV12-4,NA,CASSFGKYTDTQYF,TGTGCCAGCAGTTTTGGCAAGTACACAGATACGCAGTATTTT
TRBJ2-3,few,TRBV6-1,NA,CASSDYAGLTDTQYF,TGTGCCAGCAGTGACTACGCCGGACTCACAGATACGCAGTATTTT
TRBJ2-1,NA,TRBV29-1,NA,CSVTLIMGTQFF,TGCAGCGTTACCCTCATTATGGGGACCCAGTTCTTC
TRBJ2-7,NA,TRBV20-1,NA,CSAREVGYEQYF,TGCAGTGCTAGAGAGGTAGGGTACGAGCAGTACTTC
TRBJ2-7,few,TRBV29-1,NA,CSAGGASYEQYF,TGCAGCGCGGGGGGCGCATCCTACGAGCAGTACTTC
TRBJ2-1,once,TRBV6-2/TRBV6-3,TRBD2,CASIRAGGPYNEQFF,TGTGCCAGCATCAGAGCGGGGGGGCCTTACAATGAGCAGTTCTTC
TRBJ2-3,NA,TRBV27,TRBD1,CASTRTGGRTDTQYF,TGTGCCAGCACACGGACAGGGGGTCGGACAGATACGCAGTATTTT
TRBJ2-1,NA,TRBV20-1,NA,CSARVGTVHEQFF,TGCAGTGCTAGAGTTGGGACCGTCCATGAGCAGTTCTTC
TRBJ1-2,few,TRBV4-1,NA,CASSQDQGRALDGYTF,TGCGCCAGCAGCCAAGATCAAGGCAGGGCTCTGGATGGCTACACCTTC
TRBJ1-1,few,TRBV19,TRBD1,CASTPDRGDTEAFF,TGTGCCAGTACCCCGGACAGGGGCGACACTGAAGCTTTCTTT
TRBJ1-3,NA,TRBV5-1,NA,CASSLVRGAAGNTIYF,TGCGCCAGCAGCTTGGTGAGGGGGGCGGCTGGAAACACCATATATTTT
TRBJ1-4,NA,TRBV12-3/TRBV12-4,NA,CASSLVGPGLTNEKLFF,TGTGCCAGCAGTTTAGTTGGGCCGGGGCTGACTAATGAAAAACTGTTTTTT
TRBJ2-3,many,TRBV29-1,TRBD1,CSVLDREGDTQYF,TGCAGCGTCTTGGACAGGGAAGGTGATACGCAGTATTTT
TRBJ1-1,NA,TRBV6-4,NA,CANSEGPGLNTEAFF,TGTGCCAACAGTGAAGGCCCAGGGCTGAACACTGAAGCTTTCTTT
TRBJ2-5,many,TRBV6-1,TRBD1,CASSAGGQETQYF,TGTGCCAGCAGCGCAGGGGGCCAAGAGACCCAGTACTTC
TRBJ2-3,once,TRBV5-1,NA,CASSLGWASTDTQYF,TGCGCCAGCAGCTTGGGGTGGGCTAGCACAGATACGCAGTATTTT
TRBJ2-3,many,TRBV2,NA,CASSEVGTDTQYF,TGTGCCAGCAGTGAAGTAGGCACAGATACGCAGTATTTT
TRBJ2-7,NA,TRBV4-2,NA,CASSQAGQPYEQYF,TGTGCCAGCAGCCAAGCAGGGCAACCCTACGAGCAGTACTTC
TRBJ2-7,NA,TRBV11-2,TRBD2,CASSFREGLDEQYF,TGTGCCAGCAGCTTCCGGGAGGGCCTCGATGAGCAGTACTTC
TRBJ1-5,few,TRBV12-3/TRBV12-4,NA,CASSTRIHKGNQPQHF,TGTGCCAGCAGCACGCGGATTCACAAAGGCAATCAGCCCCAGCATTTT
TRBJ1-1,NA,TRBV12-3/TRBV12-4,NA,CASSFSGGYTEAFF,TGTGCCAGCAGTTTCTCGGGGGGGTACACTGAAGCTTTCTTT
TRBJ2-1,NA,TRBV20-1,NA,CSASIPGQYNEQFF,TGCAGTGCTAGCATACCCGGCCAATACAATGAGCAGTTCTTC
TRBJ2-1,few,TRBV5-1,NA,CASSLWGNNEQFF,TGCGCCAGCAGCTTATGGGGAAACAATGAGCAGTTCTTC
TRBJ2-2,NA,TRBV5-1,NA,CASSLRRARTANTGELFF,TGCGCCAGCAGTTTACGGCGGGCACGTACCGCGAACACCGGGGAGCTGTTTTTT
TRBJ2-3,few,TRBV3-1,TRBD2,CASSQDGTSGASTDTQYF,TGTGCCAGCAGCCAAGATGGGACTAGCGGCGCTAGCACAGATACGCAGTATTTT
TRBJ2-7,few,TRBV19,NA,CASSIGQFYEQYF,TGTGCCAGTAGTATAGGGCAGTTCTACGAGCAGTACTTC
TRBJ1-2,few,TRBV12-3/TRBV12-4,NA,CASSRAYGYTF,TGTGCCAGCAGCAGGGCCTATGGCTACACCTTC
TRBJ2-1,few,TRBV24-1,NA,CATSDLRNNEQFF,TGTGCCACCAGTGATTTGAGGAACAATGAGCAGTTCTTC
TRBJ2-3,NA,TRBV20-1,NA,CSARPVGGTDTQYF,TGCAGTGCTAGGCCAGTGGGAGGCACAGATACGCAGTATTTT
TRBJ2-5,NA,TRBV7-9,TRBD2,CASSTAGLAGMETQYF,TGTGCCAGCAGCACCGCGGGACTAGCGGGGATGGAGACCCAGTACTTC
TRBJ2-1,NA,TRBV20-1,TRBD2,CSSTSGRYNEQFF,TGCAGTTCAACTAGCGGACGATACAATGAGCAGTTCTTC
TRBJ1-1,NA,TRBV15,NA,CATSRGSTGGTEAFF,TGTGCCACCAGCAGGGGTTCAACGGGAGGGACTGAAGCTTTCTTT
TRBJ1-1,few,TRBV4-1,TRBD1,CASSQSGTGNTEAFF,TGCGCCAGCAGCCAATCCGGGACAGGGAACACTGAAGCTTTCTTT
TRBJ2-7,NA,TRBV19,TRBD1,CASSIRGTAYEQYF,TGTGCCAGTAGTATTAGGGGGACAGCTTACGAGCAGTACTTC
TRBJ2-7,NA,TRBV10-3,NA,CAITGGEQYF,TGTGCCATCACGGGTGGCGAGCAGTACTTC
TRBJ2-7,NA,TRBV5-1,TRBD2,CASSGLAGRISYNEQYF,TGCGCCAGCAGCGGACTAGCGGGACGTATCTCCTACAATGAGCAGTACTTC
TRBJ2-7,NA,TRBV7-8,TRBD2,CASGLAGVSYEQYF,TGTGCCAGCGGCTTAGCGGGGGTCTCCTACGAGCAGTACTTC
TRBJ2-7,few,TRBV29-1,TRBD1,CSVRDRENEQYF,TGCAGCGTCCGGGACAGGGAAAACGAGCAGTACTTC
TRBJ2-1,once,TRBV5-1,NA,CASILAGEPYNEQFF,TGCGCCAGCATCTTGGCAGGCGAACCCTACAATGAGCAGTTCTTC
TRBJ2-4,NA,TRBV5-1,TRBD1,CASSSPGQGVYGQYF,TGCGCCAGCAGCTCCCCGGGACAGGGGGTTTACGGGCAGTACTTC
TRBJ2-5,NA,TRBV25-1,TRBD2,CASSESFGREQETQYF,TGTGCCAGCAGTGAATCTTTCGGGAGGGAGCAGGAGACCCAGTACTTC
TRBJ2-5,many,TRBV25-1,NA,CASSRLAGYQETQYF,TGTGCCAGCAGTCGACTGGCGGGGTACCAAGAGACCCAGTACTTC
TRBJ2-3,NA,TRBV15,NA,CATSRDSAGGTDTQYF,TGTGCCACCAGCAGAGATTCGGCAGGGGGCACAGATACGCAGTATTTT